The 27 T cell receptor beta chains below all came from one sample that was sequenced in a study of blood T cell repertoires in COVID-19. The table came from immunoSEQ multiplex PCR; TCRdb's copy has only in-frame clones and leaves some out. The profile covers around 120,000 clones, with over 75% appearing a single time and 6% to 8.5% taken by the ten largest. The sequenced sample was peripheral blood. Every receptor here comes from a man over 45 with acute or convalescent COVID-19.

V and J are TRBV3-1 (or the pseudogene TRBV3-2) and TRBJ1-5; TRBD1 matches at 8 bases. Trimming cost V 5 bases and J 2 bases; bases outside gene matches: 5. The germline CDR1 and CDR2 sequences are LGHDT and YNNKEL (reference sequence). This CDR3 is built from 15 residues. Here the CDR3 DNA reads TGTGCCAGCAGCGACAGGGGAAGTGGCAATCAGCCCCAGCATTTT. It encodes CASSDRGSGNQPQHF.

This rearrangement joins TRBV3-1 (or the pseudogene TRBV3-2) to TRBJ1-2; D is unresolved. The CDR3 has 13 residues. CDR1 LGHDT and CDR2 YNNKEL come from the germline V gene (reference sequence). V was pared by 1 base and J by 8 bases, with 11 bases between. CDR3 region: CASSQAGLVGYTF. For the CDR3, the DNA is TGTGCCAGCAGCCAAGCAGGTTTGGTCGGCTACACCTTC.

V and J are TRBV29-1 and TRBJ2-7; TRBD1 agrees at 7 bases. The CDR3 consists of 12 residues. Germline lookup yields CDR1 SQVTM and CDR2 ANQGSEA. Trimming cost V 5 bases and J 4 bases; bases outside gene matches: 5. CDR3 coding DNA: TGCAGCGTTCTTCAACAGGGGTACGAGCAGTACTTC. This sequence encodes CSVLQQGYEQYF.

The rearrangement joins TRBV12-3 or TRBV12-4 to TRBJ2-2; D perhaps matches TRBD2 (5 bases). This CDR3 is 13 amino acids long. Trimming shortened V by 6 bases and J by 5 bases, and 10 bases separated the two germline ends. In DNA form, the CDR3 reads TGTGCCAGCAGCCGCGCGGGTACCGGGGAGCTGTTTTTT. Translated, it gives CASSRAGTGELFF.

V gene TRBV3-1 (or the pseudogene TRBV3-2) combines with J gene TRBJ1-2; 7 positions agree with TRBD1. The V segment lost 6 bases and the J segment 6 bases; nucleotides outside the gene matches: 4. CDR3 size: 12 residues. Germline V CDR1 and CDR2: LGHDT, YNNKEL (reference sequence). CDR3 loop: CASSPTGNGYTF. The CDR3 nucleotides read TGTGCCAGCAGTCCGACAGGGAATGGCTACACCTTC.

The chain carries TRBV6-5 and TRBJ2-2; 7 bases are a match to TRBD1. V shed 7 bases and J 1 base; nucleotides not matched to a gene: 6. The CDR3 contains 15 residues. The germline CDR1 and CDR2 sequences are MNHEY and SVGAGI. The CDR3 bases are TGTGCCAGCAAATTCAGGGGGAAGAACACCGGGGAGCTGTTTTTT. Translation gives CASKFRGKNTGELFF.

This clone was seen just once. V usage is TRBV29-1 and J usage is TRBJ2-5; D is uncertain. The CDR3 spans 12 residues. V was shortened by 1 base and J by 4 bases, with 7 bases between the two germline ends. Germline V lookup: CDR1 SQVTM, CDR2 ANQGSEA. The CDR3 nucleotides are TGCAGCGTTGAAGCTCCGTCAGAGACCCAGTACTTC. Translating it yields CSVEAPSETQYF.

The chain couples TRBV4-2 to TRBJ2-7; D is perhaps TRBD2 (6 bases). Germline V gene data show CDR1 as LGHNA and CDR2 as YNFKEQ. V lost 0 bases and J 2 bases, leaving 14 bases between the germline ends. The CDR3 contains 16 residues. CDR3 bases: TGTGCCAGCAGCCAAGAAGTCAGGGCTAGCGCCTACGAGCAGTACTTC. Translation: CASSQEVRASAYEQYF.

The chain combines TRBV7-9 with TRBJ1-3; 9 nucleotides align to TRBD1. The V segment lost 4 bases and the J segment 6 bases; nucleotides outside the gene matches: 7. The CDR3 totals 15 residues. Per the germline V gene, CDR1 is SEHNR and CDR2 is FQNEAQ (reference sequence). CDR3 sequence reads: CASSWGQGSVNTIYF. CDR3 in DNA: TGTGCCAGCAGCTGGGGACAGGGATCAGTAAACACCATATATTTT.

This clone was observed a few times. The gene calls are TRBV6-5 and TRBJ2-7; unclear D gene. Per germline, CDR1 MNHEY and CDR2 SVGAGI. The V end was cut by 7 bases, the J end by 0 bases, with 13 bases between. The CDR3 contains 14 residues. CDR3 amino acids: CASTATQSSYEQYF. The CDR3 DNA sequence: TGTGCCAGCACTGCGACACAGTCCTCCTACGAGCAGTACTTC.

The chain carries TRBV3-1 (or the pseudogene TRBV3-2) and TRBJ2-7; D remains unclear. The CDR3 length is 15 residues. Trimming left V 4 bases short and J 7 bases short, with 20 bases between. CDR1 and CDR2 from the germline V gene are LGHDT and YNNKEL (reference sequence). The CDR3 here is CASSPSTTYEREQYF. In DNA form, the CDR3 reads TGTGCCAGCAGCCCAAGTACTACCTACGAGAGGGAGCAGTACTTC.

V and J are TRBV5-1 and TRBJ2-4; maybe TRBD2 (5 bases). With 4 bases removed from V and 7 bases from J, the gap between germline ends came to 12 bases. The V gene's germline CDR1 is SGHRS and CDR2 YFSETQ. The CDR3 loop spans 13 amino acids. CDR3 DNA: TGCGCCAGCAGCCCAGGTCCGGGGAACATTCAGTACTTC. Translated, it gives CASSPGPGNIQYF. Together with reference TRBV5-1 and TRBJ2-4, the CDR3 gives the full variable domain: KAGVTQTPRYLIKTRGQQVTLSCSPISGHRSVSWYQQTPGQGLQFLFEYFSETQRNKGNFPGRFSGRQFSNSRSEMNVSTLELGDSALYLCASSPGPGNIQYFGAGTRLSVL.

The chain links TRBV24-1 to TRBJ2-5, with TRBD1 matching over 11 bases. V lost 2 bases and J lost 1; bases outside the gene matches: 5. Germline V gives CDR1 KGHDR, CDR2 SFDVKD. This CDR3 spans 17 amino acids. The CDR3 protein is CATSDSTGTGGQETQYF. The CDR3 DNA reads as TGTGCCACCAGTGATTCGACCGGGACAGGGGGCCAAGAGACCCAGTACTTC.

In DNA form, the CDR3 reads TGTGCCAGCAGCTTAAGGGAAGGGGGCCTGGCCGGGGAGACCCAGTACTTC. It codes for CASSLREGGLAGETQYF. The chain has TRBV5-5 and TRBJ2-5; TRBD1 agrees at 7 bases. This CDR3 is 17 amino acids long. Germline V gene lookup returns CDR1 SGHKS and CDR2 YYEKEE (reference sequence). The V gene end was trimmed by 2 bases and the J gene end by 5 bases; junction bases not matched to a gene: 15.

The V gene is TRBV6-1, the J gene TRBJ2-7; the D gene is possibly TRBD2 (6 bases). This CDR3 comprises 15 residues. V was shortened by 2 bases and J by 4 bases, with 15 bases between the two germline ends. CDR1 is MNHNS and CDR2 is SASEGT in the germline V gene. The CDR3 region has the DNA TGTGCCAGCAGTGAATATCGTGGGAGGTGGTACGAGCAGTACTTC. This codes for CASSEYRGRWYEQYF.

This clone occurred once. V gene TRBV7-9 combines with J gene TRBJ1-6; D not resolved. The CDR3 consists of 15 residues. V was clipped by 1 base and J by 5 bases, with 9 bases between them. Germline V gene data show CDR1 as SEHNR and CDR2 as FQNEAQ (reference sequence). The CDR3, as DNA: TGTGCCAGCAGCTTAGTCGGGAGTGATAATTCACCCCTCCACTTT. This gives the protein CASSLVGSDNSPLHF.

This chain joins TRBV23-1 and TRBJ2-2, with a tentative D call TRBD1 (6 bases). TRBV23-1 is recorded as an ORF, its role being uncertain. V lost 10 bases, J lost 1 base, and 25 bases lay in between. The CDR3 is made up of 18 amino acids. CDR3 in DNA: TGCGCCATGACGAGAGTGGGGCGAGCAGGGGAGAACACCGGGGAGCTGTTTTTT. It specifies CAMTRVGRAGENTGELFF.

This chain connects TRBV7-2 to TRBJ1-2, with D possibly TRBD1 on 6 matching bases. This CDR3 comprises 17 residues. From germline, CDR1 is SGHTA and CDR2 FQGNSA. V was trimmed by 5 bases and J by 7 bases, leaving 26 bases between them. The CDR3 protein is CASSHGSQGPSAGGYTF. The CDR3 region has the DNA TGTGCCAGCAGCCACGGCAGTCAGGGGCCCTCGGCGGGTGGCTACACCTTC.

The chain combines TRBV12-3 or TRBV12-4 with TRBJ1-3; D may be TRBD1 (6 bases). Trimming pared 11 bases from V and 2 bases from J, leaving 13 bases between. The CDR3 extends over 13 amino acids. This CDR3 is CAGRTGPGNTIYF. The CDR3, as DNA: TGTGCCGGAAGAACAGGGCCTGGAAACACCATATATTTT.

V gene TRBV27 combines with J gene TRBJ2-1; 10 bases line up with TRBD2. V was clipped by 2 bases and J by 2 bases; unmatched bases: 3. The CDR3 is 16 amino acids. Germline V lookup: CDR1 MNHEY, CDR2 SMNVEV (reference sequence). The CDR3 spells CASSLQSGRAYNEQFF. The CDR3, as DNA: TGTGCCAGCAGTTTACAAAGCGGGAGGGCCTACAATGAGCAGTTCTTC.

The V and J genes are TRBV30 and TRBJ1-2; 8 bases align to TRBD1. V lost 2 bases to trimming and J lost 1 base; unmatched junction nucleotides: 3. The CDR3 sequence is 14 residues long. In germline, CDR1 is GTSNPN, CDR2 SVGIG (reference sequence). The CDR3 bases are TGTGCCTGGAGTTCGGGACAGGATAACTATGGCTACACCTTC. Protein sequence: CAWSSGQDNYGYTF. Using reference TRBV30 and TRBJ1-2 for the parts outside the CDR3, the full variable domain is SQTIHQWPATLVQPVGSPLSLECTVEGTSNPNLYWYRQAAGRGLQLLFYSVGIGQISSEVPQNLSASRPQDRQFILSSKKLLLSDSGFYLCAWSSGQDNYGYTFGSGTRLTVV.

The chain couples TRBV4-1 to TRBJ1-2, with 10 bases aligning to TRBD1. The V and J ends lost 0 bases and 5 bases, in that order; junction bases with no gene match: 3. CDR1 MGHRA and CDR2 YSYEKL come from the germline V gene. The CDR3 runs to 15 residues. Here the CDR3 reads CASSQEGTGAYGYTF. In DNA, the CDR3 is TGCGCCAGCAGCCAAGAAGGGACAGGGGCTTATGGCTACACCTTC.

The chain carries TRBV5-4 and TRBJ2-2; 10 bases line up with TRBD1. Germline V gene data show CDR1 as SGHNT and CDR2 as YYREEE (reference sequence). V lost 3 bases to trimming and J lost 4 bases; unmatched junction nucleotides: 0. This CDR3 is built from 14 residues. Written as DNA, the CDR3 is TGTGCCAGCAGCTGGGACAGGGGCACCGGGGAGCTGTTTTTT. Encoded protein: CASSWDRGTGELFF. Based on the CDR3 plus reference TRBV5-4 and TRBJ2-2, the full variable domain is ETGVTQSPTHLIKTRGQQVTLRCSSQSGHNTVSWYQQALGQGPQFIFQYYREEENGRGNFPPRFSGLQFPNYSSELNVNALELDDSALYLCASSWDRGTGELFFGEGSRLTVL.

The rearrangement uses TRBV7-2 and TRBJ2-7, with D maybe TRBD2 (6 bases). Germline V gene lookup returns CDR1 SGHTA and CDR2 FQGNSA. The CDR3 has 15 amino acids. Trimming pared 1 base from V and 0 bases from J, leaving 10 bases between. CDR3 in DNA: TGTGCCAGCAGCTTAGTAGGGAGGAACTCCTACGAGCAGTACTTC. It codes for CASSLVGRNSYEQYF.

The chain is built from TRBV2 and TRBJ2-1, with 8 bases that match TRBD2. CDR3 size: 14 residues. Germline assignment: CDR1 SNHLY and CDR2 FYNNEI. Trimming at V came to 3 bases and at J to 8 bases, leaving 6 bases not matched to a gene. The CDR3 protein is CASSDRSGTDEQFF. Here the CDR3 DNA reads TGTGCCAGCAGTGACCGTAGCGGGACGGATGAGCAGTTCTTC.

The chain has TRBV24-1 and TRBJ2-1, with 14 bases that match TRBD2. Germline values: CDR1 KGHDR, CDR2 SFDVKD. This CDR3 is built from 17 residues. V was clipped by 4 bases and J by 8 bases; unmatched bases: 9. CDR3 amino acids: CATSEPRLAGGPDEQFF. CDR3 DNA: TGTGCCACCAGTGAACCCCGACTAGCGGGAGGGCCCGATGAGCAGTTCTTC.

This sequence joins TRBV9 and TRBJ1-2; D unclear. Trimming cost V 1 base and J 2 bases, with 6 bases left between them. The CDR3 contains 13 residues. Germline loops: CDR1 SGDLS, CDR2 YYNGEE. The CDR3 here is CASSVTVNYGYTF. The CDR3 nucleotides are TGTGCCAGCAGCGTAACAGTGAACTATGGCTACACCTTC.